A single sample gave rise to the 10 T cell receptor beta chains below, sequenced in a study of regulatory T cells in long-lasting Graves disease. Time point denoted: persistent/refractory GD, antithyroid drugs over 5 years with positive TRAb. The TCR library was prepared using RNA isolated from PBMCs. Assembly of TCR beta libraries relied on iRepertoire HTBI primers together with Arm-PCR of CDR3 regions. A single record per CDR3 protein comes from TCRdb applying MiXCR to the multiplex PCR reads. The table shows hundreds of thousands of distinct CDR3 sequences, with under 25% occurring only once. The material sequenced was peripheral blood mononuclear cells (PBMCs), taken when the disease was refractory, from a patient treated with antithyroid drugs. The receptors shown here come from a female donor with Graves disease.

This clonotype was seen at least ten times. The V gene is TRBV6-1, the J gene TRBJ2-7, with a tentative D call TRBD2 (7 bases). The germline V gene encodes CDR1 MNHNS and CDR2 SASEGT. The V end lost 8 bases, the J end lost 1 base, and 24 bases lay between the germline ends. The length of the CDR3 is 17 residues. The CDR3 here is CASPMGGGHTGSYEQYF. DNA of the CDR3: TGTGCCAGCCCTATGGGCGGGGGCCACACCGGGTCCTACGAGCAGTACTTC.

V is TRBV6-1 and J is TRBJ2-7, with D perhaps being TRBD1 or TRBD2 (5 bases each). Germline CDR1 and CDR2: MNHNS and SASEGT. The CDR3 spans 12 residues. The V end was cut by 6 bases, the J end by 4 bases, with 10 bases between. The CDR3 spells CASRGDGYEQYF. CDR3 coding DNA: TGTGCCAGCAGGGGGGACGGTTACGAGCAGTACTTC.

V gene TRBV30 combines with J gene TRBJ1-2; the D is unclear. Germline V gene data show CDR1 as GTSNPN and CDR2 as SVGIG (reference sequence). This CDR3 has 16 amino acids. Trimming cost V 0 bases and J 2 bases, with 16 bases left between them. CDR3 nucleotides: TGTGCCTGGAGTGTAGTTCGGAGGCCTCAAAACTATGGCTACACCTTC. The encoded protein is CAWSVVRRPQNYGYTF.

This clonotype was found many times. The gene calls are TRBV7-3 and TRBJ2-2; possibly TRBD1 for D (6 bases). Trimming removed 5 bases from V and 6 bases from J, with 10 bases in between. CDR3 length: 13 residues. Per germline, CDR1 SGHTA and CDR2 FQGTGA. The CDR3 DNA reads TGTGCCAGCAGCCGTAGGACAGCCGGGGAGCTGTTTTTT. Protein product: CASSRRTAGELFF.

The sample holds many counts of this clonotype. V gene TRBV6-5 combines with J gene TRBJ2-7; D gene unclear. V lost 2 bases and J lost 5, with 10 bases in between. This CDR3 spans 13 amino acids. The germline V gene has CDR1 MNHEY and CDR2 SVGAGI. The CDR3: CASSYLRTDEQYF. The CDR3 coding sequence is TGTGCCAGCAGTTACCTCCGGACGGACGAGCAGTACTTC.

This clonotype was detected only once. Given a much more abundant clone one base away, this may be a read error. This sequence joins TRBV6-2 or TRBV6-3 and TRBJ2-4; D might be TRBD2 (6 bases). CDR1 and CDR2 (germline): MNHEY, SVGEGT. CDR3 size: 13 residues. The CDR3 DNA is TGTGCCAGCAGTCCCCCGGGGGAAAACATTCAGTGCTTC. Translating it yields CASSPPGENIQCF.

Many counts were recorded for this clonotype. The chain combines TRBV29-1 with TRBJ1-1, with D perhaps TRBD1 (5 bases). Trimming shortened V by 2 bases and J by 5 bases, and 9 bases separated the two germline ends. This CDR3 has 12 residues. Germline-derived CDR1 and CDR2 are SQVTM and ANQGSEA. CDR3 residues: CSVEMGGTEAFF. Here the CDR3 DNA reads TGCAGCGTTGAAATGGGGGGGACTGAAGCTTTCTTT. The full variable domain, rest sourced from reference TRBV29-1 and TRBJ1-1, is SAVISQKPSRDICQRGTSLTIQCQVDSQVTMMFWYRQQPGQSLTLIATANQGSEATYESGFVIDKFPISRPNLTFSTLTVSNMSPEDSSIYLCSVEMGGTEAFFGQGTRLTVV.

This clonotype was found many times. This chain connects TRBV27 to TRBJ1-1; tentatively, D is TRBD1 (6 bases). V was clipped by 5 bases and J by 3 bases, with 22 bases between them. This CDR3 has 17 amino acids. Germline CDR1 MNHEY, CDR2 SMNVEV (reference sequence). The chain's CDR3 is CASSPRIIRTADTEAFF. The CDR3 DNA sequence: TGTGCCAGCAGTCCTCGAATAATTAGGACAGCGGACACTGAAGCTTTCTTT.

Comments on this clonotype: The missing conserved phenylalanine or tryptophan at the end of this CDR3 makes a read error likely. The chain joins TRBV7-8 to TRBJ2-7; 12 bases line up with TRBD2. The CDR3 length is 15 residues. Germline CDR1 reads SGHVS; CDR2 reads FQNEAQ. Trimming at V came to 5 bases and at J to 9 bases, leaving 11 bases not matched to a gene. As DNA, the CDR3 is TGTGCCAGCAGCGCTAAGACTAGCGGGAGTGTCGGGCAGTACCTC. This translates into CASSAKTSGSVGQYL.

The genes are TRBV15 and TRBJ2-7, with D tentatively TRBD1 (5 bases). CDR3 size: 15 residues. V shed 0 bases and J shed 5 bases, with 14 bases lying between them. Germline loops: CDR1 LNHNV, CDR2 YYDKDF (reference sequence). The chain's CDR3 is CATSRERQLWDEQYF. The CDR3 bases are TGTGCCACCAGCAGAGAAAGACAGCTCTGGGACGAGCAGTACTTC.